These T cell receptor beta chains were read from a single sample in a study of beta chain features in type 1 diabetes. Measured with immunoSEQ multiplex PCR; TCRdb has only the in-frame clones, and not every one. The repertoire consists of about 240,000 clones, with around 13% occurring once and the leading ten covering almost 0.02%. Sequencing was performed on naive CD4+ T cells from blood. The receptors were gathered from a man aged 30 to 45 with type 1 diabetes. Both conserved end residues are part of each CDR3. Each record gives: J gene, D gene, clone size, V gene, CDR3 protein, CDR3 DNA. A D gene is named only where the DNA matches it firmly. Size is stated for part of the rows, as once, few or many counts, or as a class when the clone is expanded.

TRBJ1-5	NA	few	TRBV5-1	CASSLDDGGDQPQHF	TGCGCCAGCAGCTTGGACGACGGGGGGGATCAGCCCCAGCATTTT
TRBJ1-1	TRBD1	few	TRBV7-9	CASSQGQGTLNTEAFF	TGTGCCAGCAGCCAGGGACAGGGGACACTGAACACTGAAGCTTTCTTT
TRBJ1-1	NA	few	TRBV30	CAWSVEANTEAFF	TGTGCCTGGAGTGTAGAGGCGAACACTGAAGCTTTCTTT
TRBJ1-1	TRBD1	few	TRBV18	CASSPTGGAGFAEAFF	TGTGCCAGCTCACCGACAGGGGGCGCGGGATTCGCTGAAGCTTTCTTT
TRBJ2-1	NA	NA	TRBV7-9	CASSLTTDYNEQFF	TGTGCCAGCAGCTTAACCACAGATTACAATGAGCAGTTCTTC
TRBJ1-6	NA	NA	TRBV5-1	CASSGSGTPSGSPLHF	TGCGCCAGCAGCGGATCCGGGACTCCCTCTGGATCACCCCTCCACTTT
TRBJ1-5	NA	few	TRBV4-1	CASSHHGVEPQHF	TGCGCCAGCAGCCATCACGGGGTGGAGCCCCAGCATTTT
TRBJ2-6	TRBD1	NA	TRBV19	CASNQETGPAGANVLTF	TGTGCCAGTAACCAAGAGACAGGGCCCGCTGGGGCCAACGTCCTGACTTTC
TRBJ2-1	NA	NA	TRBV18	CASSPPNWQGYNEQFF	TGTGCCAGCTCACCACCGAACTGGCAGGGCTACAATGAGCAGTTCTTC
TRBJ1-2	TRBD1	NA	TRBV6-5	CASSRTGGIGYTF	TGTGCCAGCAGTCGGACAGGGGGCATTGGCTACACCTTC
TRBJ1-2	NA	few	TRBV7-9	CASSDNTAGRYGYTF	TGTGCCAGCAGCGACAATACGGCAGGGCGGTATGGCTACACCTTC
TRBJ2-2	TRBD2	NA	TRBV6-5	CASSYSKAGGSGELFF	TGTGCCAGCAGTTACTCGAAAGCGGGGGGAAGCGGGGAGCTGTTTTTT
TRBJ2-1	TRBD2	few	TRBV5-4	CASSPRTSGEYNEQFF	TGTGCCAGCAGCCCCCGGACTAGCGGGGAATACAATGAGCAGTTCTTC
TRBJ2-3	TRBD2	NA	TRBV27	CASALAGADTQYF	TGTGCCAGCGCGCTTGCGGGGGCAGATACGCAGTATTTT
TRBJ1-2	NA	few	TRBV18	CASSPIGQFGYTF	TGTGCCAGCTCACCAATAGGACAGTTCGGCTACACCTTC
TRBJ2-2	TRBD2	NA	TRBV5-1	CASSFYGRASTGELFF	TGCGCCAGCAGCTTTTACGGGAGGGCGAGCACCGGGGAGCTGTTTTTT
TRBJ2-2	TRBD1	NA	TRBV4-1	CASSQGTGPRTGELFF	TGCGCCAGCAGCCAGGGGACAGGCCCGAGAACCGGGGAGCTGTTTTTT
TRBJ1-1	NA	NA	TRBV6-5	CASRRQRNTEAFF	TGTGCCAGCCGACGACAGCGCAACACTGAAGCTTTCTTT
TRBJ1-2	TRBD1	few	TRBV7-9	CASSLEGADGYTF	TGTGCCAGCAGCTTAGAGGGGGCGGATGGCTACACCTTC
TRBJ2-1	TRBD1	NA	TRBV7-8	CASTKRTGGDEQFF	TGTGCCAGCACCAAGAGGACAGGGGGGGATGAGCAGTTCTTC
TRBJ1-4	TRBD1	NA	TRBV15	CATSRGETGYTNEKLFF	TGTGCCACCAGCAGAGGGGAGACAGGGTACACTAATGAAAAACTGTTTTTT
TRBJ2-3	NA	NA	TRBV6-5	CASSTDWEDTQYF	TGTGCCAGCAGTACAGACTGGGAGGATACGCAGTATTTT
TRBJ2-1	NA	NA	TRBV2	CASNRDEQFF	TGTGCCAGCAACAGGGATGAGCAGTTCTTC
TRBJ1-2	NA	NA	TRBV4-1	CASSQPGSNYGYTF	TGCGCCAGCAGCCAGCCGGGTTCTAACTATGGCTACACCTTC
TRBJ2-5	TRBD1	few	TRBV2	CASLIQGALGAQYF	TGTGCCAGCCTTATACAGGGGGCCCTAGGAGCCCAGTACTTC
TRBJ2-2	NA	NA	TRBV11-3	CASSLIDSSTGELFF	TGTGCCAGCAGCTTAATCGACTCATCCACCGGGGAGCTGTTTTTT
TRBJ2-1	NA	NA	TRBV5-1	CASSLEVLRDRAYNEQFF	TGCGCCAGCAGCTTGGAGGTTTTGCGGGACCGTGCCTACAATGAGCAGTTCTTC
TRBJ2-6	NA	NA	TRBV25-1	CASSASQKGAGGANVLTF	TGTGCCAGCAGTGCCTCCCAGAAAGGGGCTGGTGGGGCCAACGTCCTGACTTTC